This TCR beta chain was identified during a study of T cell repertoires in cytomegalovirus infection. Across the study: Through public TCR beta signatures, both CMV infection and matching HLA type were indicated. Study-wide points: The cumulative frequency of public TCR beta families distinguished individuals who carried CMV together with the relevant HLA. CMV-specific TCR beta clonotypes restricted by HLA-C dominated the ex vivo response.

One entry per CDR3 protein, called by TCRdb with MiXCR from the reads. In the table there are nearly 550,000 distinct CDR3 sequences, approximately 15% of which are singletons. The CDR3 contains 13 residues. Looked up from germline, CDR1 is SGHAT and CDR2 is FQNNGV. Between the trimmed V and J ends, which lost 5 bases and 5 bases, there was a span of 10 bases. In the case of this clonotype: Its antigen is unidentified.

The V and J genes are TRBV11-2 and TRBJ2-1; D is ambiguous. Sequenced input: CD8+ T cells from PBMCs. This TCR was sampled from a human donor in good health (CMV status not recorded). Some clones in this sample may be carry-over from other donors' samples. This CDR3 is CASSQKVHNEQFF. The CDR3 nucleotides are TGTGCCAGCAGCCAAAAAGTCCACAATGAGCAGTTCTTC.